One and the same sample provided the 25 T cell receptor beta chains below, sequenced in a study of T cells expressing NK-cell markers. TCRdb reworked the 5' RACE reads into one entry per CDR3 protein, no DNA. The sample has over 100,000 distinct CDR3 sequences. Specimen: blood T cells: a sorted CD56 or NKG2C T cell subset, CD4+ or CD8+ T cells, or bulk PBMC T cells (not recorded which). The receptor source for this set is a woman between 18 and 69 years old in good health.

This chain uses TRBV27 with TRBJ2-1. The germline gives CDR1 MNHEY, CDR2 SMNVEV (reference sequence). CDR3 length: 14 residues. CDR3: CASGLIDGYNEQFF.

This chain links TRBV12-3 or TRBV12-4 with TRBJ1-2; TCRdb selects TRBD1, and the lack of DNA leaves this call unchecked. The CDR3 totals 15 residues. The CDR3 sequence: CASSMGQDVNYGYTF.

V is TRBV7-9 and J is TRBJ2-2. Per germline, CDR1 SEHNR and CDR2 FQNEAQ (reference sequence). This CDR3 is 14 amino acids long. The CDR3 sequence is CASSLARVVGELFF. The variable domain in full, with the rest retrieved from reference TRBV7-9 and TRBJ2-2, is DTGVSQNPRHKITKRGQNVTFRCDPISEHNRLYWYRQTLGQGPEFLTYFQNEAQLEKSRLLSDRFSAERPKGSFSTLEIQRTEQGDSAMYLCASSLARVVGELFFGEGSRLTVL.

This chain joins TRBV18 and TRBJ2-2; TCRdb's D gene call, TRBD1, goes unchecked for lack of DNA. Germline V gives CDR1 KGHSH, CDR2 LQKENI. This CDR3 region has 16 residues. CDR3 loop: CASSTNQGSSTGELFF. Filled out from reference TRBV18 and TRBJ2-2, the complete variable domain reads NAGVMQNPRHLVRRRGQEARLRCSPMKGHSHVYWYRQLPEEGLKFMVYLQKENIIDESGMPKERFSAEFPKEGPSILRIQQVVRGDSAAYFCASSTNQGSSTGELFFGEGSRLTVL.

The chain uses TRBV5-1 and TRBJ2-1; absent DNA, TCRdb's TRBD1 call cannot be checked. The CDR3 runs to 13 residues. Germline CDR1 SGHRS, CDR2 YFSETQ. The chain's CDR3 is CASSEGGLDEQFF. The full variable domain, in which reference TRBV5-1 and TRBJ2-1 provide the parts outside the CDR3, is KAGVTQTPRYLIKTRGQQVTLSCSPISGHRSVSWYQQTPGQGLQFLFEYFSETQRNKGNFPGRFSGRQFSNSRSEMNVSTLELGDSALYLCASSEGGLDEQFFGPGTRLTVL.

V and J are TRBV7-3 and TRBJ2-3. CDR1 is SGHTA, CDR2 FQGTGA, per germline. The CDR3 spans 15 residues. The CDR3: CASSRIGASTDTQYF.

This chain joins TRBV7-6 and TRBJ2-2; TCRdb's D call, TRBD1, is unchecked because there is no DNA. Per the germline V gene, CDR1 is SGHVS and CDR2 is FNYEAQ. The CDR3 is made up of 16 amino acids. The CDR3 loop reads CASSPLTSGITGELFF.

This chain links TRBV4-3 with TRBJ1-1; TCRdb gives TRBD1 as the D gene, but with no DNA this cannot be confirmed. CDR1 and CDR2 from the germline V gene are LGHNA and YSLEER. This CDR3 comprises 13 residues. This CDR3 is CASSQDGGTEAFF.

The V and J genes are TRBV20-1 and TRBJ2-1; the D gene TCRdb calls, TRBD2, cannot be checked with no DNA. CDR1 is DFQATT and CDR2 is SNEGSKA in the germline V gene (reference sequence). The CDR3 is 15 amino acids. This CDR3 reads CSAAPLAPNANEQFF.

The V gene is TRBV27, the J gene TRBJ2-7; TCRdb selects TRBD1, and the lack of DNA leaves this call unchecked. In germline, CDR1 is MNHEY, CDR2 SMNVEV (reference sequence). CDR3 length: 15 residues. The chain's CDR3 is CASSDPGSGSYEQYF.

The rearrangement joins TRBV7-2 to TRBJ2-1. This CDR3 region has 13 residues. Germline assignment: CDR1 SGHTA and CDR2 FQGNSA. The CDR3: CASSFALYNEQFF.

The V gene is TRBV11-2, the J gene TRBJ1-2. This CDR3 has 11 amino acids. CDR1 and CDR2 (germline): SGHAT, FQNNGV. This chain's CDR3 is CASRRMSGYTF.

The rearrangement uses TRBV7-8 and TRBJ2-1; the D gene TCRdb calls, TRBD2, cannot be checked with no DNA. CDR1 and CDR2 from the germline V gene are SGHVS and FQNEAQ. This CDR3 region has 19 residues. The chain's CDR3 is CAIHNGVAGVNSLSDEQFF.

The chain links TRBV4-2 to TRBJ2-1. The CDR3 spans 15 residues. CDR1 and CDR2 from the germline V gene are LGHNA and YNFKEQ. The CDR3 loop reads CASSLHGLPYNEQFF.

The rearrangement uses TRBV27 and TRBJ2-7; the D gene TCRdb calls, TRBD1, cannot be checked with no DNA. Germline V gives CDR1 MNHEY, CDR2 SMNVEV (reference sequence). The CDR3 consists of 12 residues. The CDR3 spells CASSPQGDEQYF.

Here the CDR3 reads CASSLSPGVNTEAFF. V and J are TRBV27 and TRBJ1-1; TCRdb returns TRBD1, unconfirmable since there is no DNA. This CDR3 comprises 15 residues. Germline CDR1 is MNHEY and CDR2 is SMNVEV (reference sequence).

V and J are TRBV29-1 and TRBJ2-5; without DNA, the TCRdb call of TRBD1 cannot be checked. The CDR3 runs 16 residues. Germline V gene lookup returns CDR1 SQVTM and CDR2 ANQGSEA. The CDR3 is CSVEGEIGGIRETQYF.

This chain connects TRBV7-8 to TRBJ2-5; TCRdb picks TRBD1, but there is no DNA to check that call. Germline V gene data show CDR1 as SGHVS and CDR2 as FQNEAQ. This CDR3 contains 14 residues. The CDR3: CASSSKEGAGTQYF.

The chain links TRBV19 to TRBJ2-1; TCRdb picks TRBD1, but there is no DNA to check that call. Germline V gene sequence: CDR1 LNHDA, CDR2 SQIVND (reference sequence). CDR3 size: 15 residues. CDR3 amino acids: CASSIGDRGDNEQFF.

This CDR3 is CASSYGGLAGLQETQYF. The chain employs TRBV6-5 and TRBJ2-5; as DNA is missing, the TRBD2 call by TCRdb cannot be tested. Germline CDR1 and CDR2: MNHEY and SVGAGI. This CDR3 is 17 amino acids long.

The chain couples TRBV7-2 to TRBJ2-3; the TRBD2 assignment by TCRdb is unverifiable without DNA. The germline gives CDR1 SGHTA, CDR2 FQGNSA. The CDR3 sequence is 15 residues long. CDR3 in amino acids: CASSLPAGGTDTQYF.

The genes are TRBV20-1 and TRBJ2-1; TCRdb designates TRBD2, a call that cannot be tested without DNA. From germline, CDR1 is DFQATT and CDR2 SNEGSKA (reference sequence). The CDR3 runs to 16 residues. The CDR3 reads CSARGLAGSSYNGQFF.

The genes are TRBV11-2 and TRBJ2-1; TCRdb's D call, TRBD1, is unchecked because there is no DNA. The CDR3 runs 17 residues. CDR1 and CDR2 from the germline V gene are SGHAT and FQNNGV. The CDR3: CASSSIDPGQGSNEQFF.

The gene calls are TRBV27 and TRBJ1-2. From germline, CDR1 is MNHEY and CDR2 SMNVEV (reference sequence). This CDR3 is built from 14 residues. CDR3 loop: CASSLSWGNYGYTF.

The CDR3 loop reads CSAEDLDASTDTQYF. The rearrangement joins TRBV20-1 to TRBJ2-3. Per germline, CDR1 DFQATT and CDR2 SNEGSKA (reference sequence). There are 15 residues in the CDR3.